The entry below gives a single TCR beta chain sequence along with its context. Its specificity is not known. Both 60 Vbeta primers and 13 Jbeta primers went into the PCR. The table came from immunoSEQ multiplex PCR; TCRdb's copy has only in-frame clones and leaves some out. This table holds some 110,000 clones, nearly 85% found once. These data come from a study of cytomegalovirus exposure and HLA in healthy donors. Study-wide points: What a later analysis showed was that several of the most significant clusters appeared linked to common viral pathogens.

CDR1 and CDR2 from the germline V gene are SGHDN and FVKESK. The CDR3 consists of 15 residues. J gave up 10 bases and V 0 bases, and 7 bases lay outside the gene matches. The V gene is TRBV14, the J gene TRBJ2-1; 9 bases fit TRBD2. The sequenced sample was PBMCs. The TCR comes from a man between 18 and 29 years old in good health and CMV-seronegative. As DNA, the CDR3 is TGTGCCAGCAGCCAAGAAGTAGCGGGAGCTCGAGAGCAGTTCTTC. It is translated as CASSQEVAGAREQFF.